These 11 T cell receptor beta chains came from one sample sequenced in a study of OX40 agonist ivuxolimab in advanced cancers. The method was immunoSEQ multiplex PCR; TCRdb's version includes in-frame clones alone and lacks a portion of them. The repertoire includes tens of thousands of clones, about 82% of them detected once, and about 20% sits in the top ten. The specimen was CD4+ or CD8+ T cells sorted from blood, collected in a trial of the OX40 agonist ivuxolimab. These receptors were obtained from an adult with an advanced solid tumor such as melanoma, head and neck, liver or kidney cancer.

The chain links TRBV5-4 to TRBJ1-2, with TRBD1 matching over 8 bases. Looked up from germline, CDR1 is SGHNT and CDR2 is YYREEE (reference sequence). Trimming at V came to 3 bases and at J to 7 bases, leaving 5 bases not matched to a gene. The CDR3 is 13 residues long. In nucleotides, the CDR3 is TGTGCCAGCAGCTGGCAGGGGGCGGGTGGCTACACCTTC. This sequence encodes CASSWQGAGGYTF. Filled out from reference TRBV5-4 and TRBJ1-2, the complete variable domain reads ETGVTQSPTHLIKTRGQQVTLRCSSQSGHNTVSWYQQALGQGPQFIFQYYREEENGRGNFPPRFSGLQFPNYSSELNVNALELDDSALYLCASSWQGAGGYTFGSGTRLTVV.

The chain is built from TRBV19 and TRBJ1-5; D ambiguous. This CDR3 comprises 12 residues. Trimming pared 6 bases from V and 4 bases from J, leaving 7 bases between. Germline CDR1 and CDR2: LNHDA and SQIVND (reference sequence). CDR3 loop: CASSHLNQPQHF. CDR3 coding DNA: TGTGCCAGTAGCCACCTGAATCAGCCCCAGCATTTT.

This clone was seen only a few times. This chain uses TRBV25-1 with TRBJ1-1, with a possible D match to TRBD1 (5 bases). The V end was cut by 7 bases, the J end by 4 bases, with 10 bases between. The CDR3 spans 12 residues. Looked up from germline, CDR1 is MGHDK and CDR2 is SYGVNS. CDR3 DNA: TGTGCCAGCATCGCTGGGGGCACTGAAGCTTTCTTT. Translated, it gives CASIAGGTEAFF. Looking up the rest from reference TRBV25-1 and TRBJ1-1 gives the full variable domain: EADIYQTPRYLVIGTGKKITLECSQTMGHDKMYWYQQDPGMELHLIHYSYGVNSTEKGDLSSESTVSRIRTEHFPLTLESARPSHTSQYLCASIAGGTEAFFGQGTRLTVV.

This sequence joins TRBV5-1 and TRBJ1-1; tentatively, D is TRBD1 (5 bases). Germline V gene sequence: CDR1 SGHRS, CDR2 YFSETQ. With 6 bases removed from V and 0 bases from J, the gap between germline ends came to 12 bases. The CDR3 consists of 14 residues. Here the CDR3 DNA reads TGCGCCAGCACCCTGACAGACATGAACACTGAAGCTTTCTTT. Translated, it gives CASTLTDMNTEAFF.

This clone has a single count. CDR3 amino acids: CASSREGETGAYEQYF. CDR3 coding DNA: TGCGCCAGCAGCCGCGAAGGGGAGACTGGAGCCTACGAGCAGTACTTC. The rearrangement uses TRBV4-1 and TRBJ2-7, with D perhaps given as TRBD1 or TRBD2 (5 bases each). V lost 4 bases to trimming and J lost 2 bases, with 18 bases between them. Germline values: CDR1 MGHRA, CDR2 YSYEKL. The CDR3 totals 16 residues.

The chain is built from TRBV27 and TRBJ1-5; D not certain. Trimming shortened V by 6 bases and J by 4 bases, and 7 bases separated the two germline ends. The CDR3 sequence is 12 residues long. CDR1 MNHEY and CDR2 SMNVEV come from the germline V gene (reference sequence). DNA for the CDR3: TGTGCCAGCAGCCCTCTAAATCAGCCCCAGCATTTT. It specifies CASSPLNQPQHF.

The chain links TRBV28 to TRBJ1-1, with D unresolved. Looked up from germline, CDR1 is MDHEN and CDR2 is SYDVKM. The CDR3 length is 14 residues. V lost 2 bases, J lost 1 base, and 8 bases lay in between. CDR3 sequence: CASSLVTPNTEAFF. The CDR3 region has the DNA TGTGCCAGCAGTTTAGTCACCCCGAACACTGAAGCTTTCTTT.

The chain has TRBV5-6 and TRBJ1-2; D is undetermined. The CDR3 totals 13 residues. The ends were cut back, 1 base at V and 4 bases at J, with 8 bases in the middle. In germline, CDR1 is SGHDT, CDR2 YYEEEE. CDR3 sequence (DNA): TGTGCCAGCAGCTTGCCAGGCGTCTATGGCTACACCTTC. This gives the protein CASSLPGVYGYTF.

This clone was found once. V is TRBV11-2 and J is TRBJ2-7; 9 nucleotides line up with TRBD2. The V segment lost 5 bases and the J segment 3 bases; nucleotides outside the gene matches: 8. The germline gives CDR1 SGHAT, CDR2 FQNNGV. This CDR3 is 15 amino acids long. The CDR3 DNA is TGTGCCAGCAGCGACTCGCGGGGGGGAAACTACGAGCAGTACTTC. Residues: CASSDSRGGNYEQYF.

The CDR3 DNA is TGTGCCAGCAAACACGGGGGAGGGGATGAAGCTTTCTTT. Its protein product is CASKHGGGDEAFF. This rearrangement joins TRBV6-5 to TRBJ1-1, with D perhaps TRBD1 (5 bases). Trimming cost V 7 bases and J 7 bases, with 16 bases left between them. Germline loops: CDR1 MNHEY, CDR2 SVGAGI. The CDR3 spans 13 residues.

The chain carries TRBV19 and TRBJ2-7; D possibly corresponds to TRBD2 (6 bases). The germline V and J ends were trimmed by 4 bases and 0 bases, with 13 bases remaining between them. Per germline, CDR1 LNHDA and CDR2 SQIVND (reference sequence). The CDR3 runs 15 residues. The CDR3 DNA follows: TGTGCCAGTAGTACGGGACTTGGACTCTCCTACGAGCAGTACTTC. Protein: CASSTGLGLSYEQYF.